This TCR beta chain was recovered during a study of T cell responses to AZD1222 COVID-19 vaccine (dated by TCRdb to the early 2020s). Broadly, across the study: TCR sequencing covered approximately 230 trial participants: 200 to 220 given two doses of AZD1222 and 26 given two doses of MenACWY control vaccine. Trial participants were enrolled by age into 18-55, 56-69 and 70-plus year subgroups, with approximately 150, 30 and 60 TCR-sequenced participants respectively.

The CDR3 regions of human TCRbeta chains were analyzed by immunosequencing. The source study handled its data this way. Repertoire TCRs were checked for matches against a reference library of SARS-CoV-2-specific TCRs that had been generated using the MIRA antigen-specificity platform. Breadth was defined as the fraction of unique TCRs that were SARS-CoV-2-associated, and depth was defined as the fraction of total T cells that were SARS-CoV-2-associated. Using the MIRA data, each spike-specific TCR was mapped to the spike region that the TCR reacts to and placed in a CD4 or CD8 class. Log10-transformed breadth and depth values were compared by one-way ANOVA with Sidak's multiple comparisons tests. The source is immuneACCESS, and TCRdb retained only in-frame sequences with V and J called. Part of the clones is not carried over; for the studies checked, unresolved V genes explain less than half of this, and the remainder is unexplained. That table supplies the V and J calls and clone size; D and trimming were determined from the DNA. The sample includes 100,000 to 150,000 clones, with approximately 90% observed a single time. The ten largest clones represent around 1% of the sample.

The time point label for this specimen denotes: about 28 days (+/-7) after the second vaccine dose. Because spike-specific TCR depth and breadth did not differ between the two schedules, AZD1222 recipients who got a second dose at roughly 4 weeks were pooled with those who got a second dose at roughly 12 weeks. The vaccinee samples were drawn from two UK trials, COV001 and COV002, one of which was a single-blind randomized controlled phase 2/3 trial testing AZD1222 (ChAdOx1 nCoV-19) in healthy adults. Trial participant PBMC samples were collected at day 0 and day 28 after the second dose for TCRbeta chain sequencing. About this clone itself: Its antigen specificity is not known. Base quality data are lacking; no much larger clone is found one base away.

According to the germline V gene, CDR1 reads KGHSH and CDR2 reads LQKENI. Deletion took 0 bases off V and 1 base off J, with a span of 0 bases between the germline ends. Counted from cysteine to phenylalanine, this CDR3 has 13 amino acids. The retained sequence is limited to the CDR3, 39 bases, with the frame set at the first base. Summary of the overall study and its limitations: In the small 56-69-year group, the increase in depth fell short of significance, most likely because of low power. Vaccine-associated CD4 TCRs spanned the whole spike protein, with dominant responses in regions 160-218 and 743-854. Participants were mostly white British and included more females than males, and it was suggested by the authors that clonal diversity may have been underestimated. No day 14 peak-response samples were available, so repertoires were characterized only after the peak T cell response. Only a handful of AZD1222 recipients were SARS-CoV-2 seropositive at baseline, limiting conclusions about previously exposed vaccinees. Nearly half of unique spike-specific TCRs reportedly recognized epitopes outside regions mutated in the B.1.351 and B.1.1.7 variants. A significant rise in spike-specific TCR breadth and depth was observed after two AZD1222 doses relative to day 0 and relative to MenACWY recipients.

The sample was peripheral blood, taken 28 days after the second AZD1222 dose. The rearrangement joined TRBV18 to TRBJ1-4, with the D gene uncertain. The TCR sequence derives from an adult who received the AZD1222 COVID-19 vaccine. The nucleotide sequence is TGTGCCAGCTCACCACCAACTAATGAAAAACTGTTTTTT. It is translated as CASSPPTNEKLFF. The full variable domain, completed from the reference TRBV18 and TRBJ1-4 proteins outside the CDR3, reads NAGVMQNPRHLVRRRGQEARLRCSPMKGHSHVYWYRQLPEEGLKFMVYLQKENIIDESGMPKERFSAEFPKEGPSILRIQQVVRGDSAAYFCASSPPTNEKLFFGSGTQLSVL.